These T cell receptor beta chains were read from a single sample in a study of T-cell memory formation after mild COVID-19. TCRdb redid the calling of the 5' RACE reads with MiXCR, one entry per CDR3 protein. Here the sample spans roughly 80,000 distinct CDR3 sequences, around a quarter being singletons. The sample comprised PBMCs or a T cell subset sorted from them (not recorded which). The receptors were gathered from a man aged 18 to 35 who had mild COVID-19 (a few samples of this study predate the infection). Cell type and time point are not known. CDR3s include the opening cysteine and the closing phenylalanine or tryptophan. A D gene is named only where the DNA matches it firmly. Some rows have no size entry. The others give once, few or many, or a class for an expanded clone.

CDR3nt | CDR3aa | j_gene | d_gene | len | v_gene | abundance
TGCGCCAGCAGCCAAGAGGCCCGGACGGAGACCCAGTACTTC | CASSQEARTETQYF | TRBJ2-5 | . | 14 | TRBV4-3 | many
TGTGCCTGGATACAGGGTTCTAATGAGCAGTTCTTC | CAWIQGSNEQFF | TRBJ2-1 | . | 12 | TRBV30 | .
TGCGCCAGCAGCCAAGACTTGACAGATACGCAGTATTTT | CASSQDLTDTQYF | TRBJ2-3 | . | 13 | TRBV4-3 | .
TGTGCCAGCAGCATGGGACAGGGTGACTACGAGCAGTACTTC | CASSMGQGDYEQYF | TRBJ2-7 | . | 14 | TRBV21-1 | .
TGTGCCATCGGGGACGAGCAGTACTTC | CAIGDEQYF | TRBJ2-7 | . | 9 | TRBV7-9 | few
TGTGCCAGCAGCTACCTGGGACAGATGAACACTGAAGCTTTCTTT | CASSYLGQMNTEAFF | TRBJ1-1 | TRBD1 | 15 | TRBV7-8 | once
TGTGCCAGCAGCGTCGGGGTTAGCAATCAGCCCCAGCATTTT | CASSVGVSNQPQHF | TRBJ1-5 | . | 14 | TRBV12-3/TRBV12-4 | .
TGCAGTGCTAGAGGACGGCCCTCCTACGAGCAGTACTTC | CSARGRPSYEQYF | TRBJ2-7 | . | 13 | TRBV20-1 | .
TGTGCCAGCAGCTTAGCGCTAGTGACATCAAATACGCAGTATTTT | CASSLALVTSNTQYF | TRBJ2-3 | . | 15 | TRBV7-9 | .
TGTGCCAGCAGCTCCCACTTGGACAGGGAATATGGCTACACCTTC | CASSSHLDREYGYTF | TRBJ1-2 | TRBD1 | 15 | TRBV7-9 | .
TGTGCCAGCAGTTTAGTCGTATCTGGAGAGACCCAGTACTTC | CASSLVVSGETQYF | TRBJ2-5 | . | 14 | TRBV12-3/TRBV12-4 | .
TGCGCCAGCAGCCAAGATCCTTTAGCGAGGACTGAAGCTTTCTTT | CASSQDPLARTEAFF | TRBJ1-1 | . | 15 | TRBV4-3 | few
TGTGCCAGCAGCCTCAGGGCCCCTAATATCTACAATGAGCAGTTCTTC | CASSLRAPNIYNEQFF | TRBJ2-1 | . | 16 | TRBV6-5 | .
TGCAGCGTTGCAGGTGAAATCTCTGGGGCCAACGTCCTGACTTTC | CSVAGEISGANVLTF | TRBJ2-6 | . | 15 | TRBV29-1 | .
TGTGCCAGCAGCGTGGGGACAGGGCCCTATGGCTACACCTTC | CASSVGTGPYGYTF | TRBJ1-2 | TRBD1 | 14 | TRBV9 | few